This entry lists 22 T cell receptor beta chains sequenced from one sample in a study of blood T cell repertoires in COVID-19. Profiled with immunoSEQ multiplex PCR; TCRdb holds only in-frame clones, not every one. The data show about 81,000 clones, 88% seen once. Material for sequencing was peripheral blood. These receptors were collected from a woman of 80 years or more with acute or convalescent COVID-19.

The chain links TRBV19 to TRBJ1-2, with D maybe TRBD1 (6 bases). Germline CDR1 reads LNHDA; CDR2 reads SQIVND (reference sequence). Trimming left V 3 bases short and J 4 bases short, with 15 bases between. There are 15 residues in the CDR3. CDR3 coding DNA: TGTGCCAGTAGTATTGGGGGGGGCGGCAGCTATGGCTACACCTTC. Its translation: CASSIGGGGSYGYTF.

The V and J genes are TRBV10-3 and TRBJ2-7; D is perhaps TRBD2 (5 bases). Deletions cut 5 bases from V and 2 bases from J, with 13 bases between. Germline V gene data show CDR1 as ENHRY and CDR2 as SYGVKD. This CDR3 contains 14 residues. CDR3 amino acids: CAISTDREPYEQYF. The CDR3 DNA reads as TGTGCCATCAGTACGGATCGGGAACCCTACGAGCAGTACTTC.

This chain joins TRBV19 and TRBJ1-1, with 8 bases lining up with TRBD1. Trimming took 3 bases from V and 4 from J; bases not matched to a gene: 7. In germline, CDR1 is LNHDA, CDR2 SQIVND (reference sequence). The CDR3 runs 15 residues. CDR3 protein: CASSISPGGLTEAFF. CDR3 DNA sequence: TGTGCCAGTAGTATTTCCCCAGGGGGCCTCACTGAAGCTTTCTTT.

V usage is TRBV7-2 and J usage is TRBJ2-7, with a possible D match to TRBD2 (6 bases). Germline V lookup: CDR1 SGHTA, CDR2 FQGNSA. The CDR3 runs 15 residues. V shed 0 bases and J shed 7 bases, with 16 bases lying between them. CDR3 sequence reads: CASSLALPGEKEQYF. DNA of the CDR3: TGTGCCAGCAGCTTAGCCCTTCCGGGAGAGAAAGAGCAGTACTTC.

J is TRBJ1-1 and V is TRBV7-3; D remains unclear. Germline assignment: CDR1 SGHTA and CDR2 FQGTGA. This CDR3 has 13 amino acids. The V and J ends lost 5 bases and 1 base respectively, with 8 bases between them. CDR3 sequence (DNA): TGTGCCAGCAGCGTGGGCCCGAACACTGAAGCTTTCTTT. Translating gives CASSVGPNTEAFF.

CDR3 amino acids: CASSMYVGDTEAFF. For the CDR3, the DNA is TGTGCCAGTAGTATGTATGTAGGGGACACTGAAGCTTTCTTT. The chain recombines TRBV19 with TRBJ1-1, with D perhaps matching TRBD1 (5 bases). The length of the CDR3 is 14 residues. Germline lookup yields CDR1 LNHDA and CDR2 SQIVND (reference sequence). Trimming removed 3 bases at V and 3 bases at J, with 11 bases between.

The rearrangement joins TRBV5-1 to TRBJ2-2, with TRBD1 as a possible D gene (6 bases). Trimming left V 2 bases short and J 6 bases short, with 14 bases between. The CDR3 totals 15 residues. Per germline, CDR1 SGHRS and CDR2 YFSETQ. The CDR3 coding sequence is TGCGCCAGCAGCTTTCAGGGGTCCGGTTCCGGGGAGCTGTTTTTT. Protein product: CASSFQGSGSGELFF. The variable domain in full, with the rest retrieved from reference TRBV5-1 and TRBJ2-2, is KAGVTQTPRYLIKTRGQQVTLSCSPISGHRSVSWYQQTPGQGLQFLFEYFSETQRNKGNFPGRFSGRQFSNSRSEMNVSTLELGDSALYLCASSFQGSGSGELFFGEGSRLTVL.

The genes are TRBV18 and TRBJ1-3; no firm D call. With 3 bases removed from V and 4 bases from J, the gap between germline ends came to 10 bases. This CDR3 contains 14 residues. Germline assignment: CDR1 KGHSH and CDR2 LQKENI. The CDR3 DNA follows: TGTGCCAGCTCACCCTCTAGTCTCGGAAACACCATATATTTT. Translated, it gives CASSPSSLGNTIYF.

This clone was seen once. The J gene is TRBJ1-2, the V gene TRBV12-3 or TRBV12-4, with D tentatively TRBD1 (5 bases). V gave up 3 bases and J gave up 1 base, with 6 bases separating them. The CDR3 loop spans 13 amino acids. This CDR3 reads CASSFQGNYGYTF. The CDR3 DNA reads TGTGCCAGCAGTTTCCAGGGTAACTATGGCTACACCTTC.

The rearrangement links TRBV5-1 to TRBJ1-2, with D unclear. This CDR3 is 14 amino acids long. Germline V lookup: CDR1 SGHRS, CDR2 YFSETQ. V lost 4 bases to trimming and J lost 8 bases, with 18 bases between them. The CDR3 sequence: CASSRGSGEGGYTF. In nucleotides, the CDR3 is TGCGCCAGCAGCCGGGGAAGCGGCGAAGGGGGCTACACCTTC.

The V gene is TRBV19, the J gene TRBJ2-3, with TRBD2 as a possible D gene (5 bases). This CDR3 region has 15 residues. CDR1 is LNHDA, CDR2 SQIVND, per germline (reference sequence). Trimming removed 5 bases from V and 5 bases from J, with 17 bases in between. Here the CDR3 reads CASSEGTGWGDTQYF. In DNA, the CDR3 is TGTGCCAGTAGTGAGGGAACCGGCTGGGGAGATACGCAGTATTTT.

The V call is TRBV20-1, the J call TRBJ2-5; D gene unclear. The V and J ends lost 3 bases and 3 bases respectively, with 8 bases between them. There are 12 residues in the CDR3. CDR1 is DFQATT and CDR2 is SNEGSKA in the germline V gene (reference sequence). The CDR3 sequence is CSASVRKETQYF. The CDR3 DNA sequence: TGCAGTGCTAGTGTCAGAAAAGAGACCCAGTACTTC.

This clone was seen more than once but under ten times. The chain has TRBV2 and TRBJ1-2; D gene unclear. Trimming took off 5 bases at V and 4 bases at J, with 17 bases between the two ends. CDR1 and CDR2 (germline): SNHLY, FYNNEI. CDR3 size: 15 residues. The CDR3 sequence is CASSFGGLPVYGYTF. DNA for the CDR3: TGTGCCAGCAGTTTCGGAGGCCTTCCCGTCTATGGCTACACCTTC.

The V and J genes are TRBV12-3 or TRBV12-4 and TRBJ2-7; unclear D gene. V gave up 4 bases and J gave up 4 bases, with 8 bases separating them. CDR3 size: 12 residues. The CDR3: CASSSDSYEQYF. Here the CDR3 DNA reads TGTGCCAGCAGTTCCGATAGTTACGAGCAGTACTTC.

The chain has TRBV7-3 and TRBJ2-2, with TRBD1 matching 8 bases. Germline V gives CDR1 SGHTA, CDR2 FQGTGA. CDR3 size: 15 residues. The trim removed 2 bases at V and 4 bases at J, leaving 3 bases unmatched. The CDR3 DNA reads TGTGCCAGCAGCTTAGGGGGACAGGTCACCGGGGAGCTGTTTTTT. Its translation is CASSLGGQVTGELFF.

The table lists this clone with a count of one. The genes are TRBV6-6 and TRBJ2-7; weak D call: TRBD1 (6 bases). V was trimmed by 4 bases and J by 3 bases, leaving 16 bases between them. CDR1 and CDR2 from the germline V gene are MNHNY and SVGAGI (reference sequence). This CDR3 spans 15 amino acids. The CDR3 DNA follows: TGTGCCAGCAGTTCCCCGGGGCAGGGGAGCTACGAGCAGTACTTC. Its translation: CASSSPGQGSYEQYF.

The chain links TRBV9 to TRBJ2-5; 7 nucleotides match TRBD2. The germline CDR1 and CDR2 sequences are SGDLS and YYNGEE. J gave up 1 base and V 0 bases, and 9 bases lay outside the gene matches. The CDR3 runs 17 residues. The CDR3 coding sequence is TGTGCCAGCAGCGTAGGGTACAGCGGGGACCGCCAAGAGACCCAGTACTTC. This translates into CASSVGYSGDRQETQYF.

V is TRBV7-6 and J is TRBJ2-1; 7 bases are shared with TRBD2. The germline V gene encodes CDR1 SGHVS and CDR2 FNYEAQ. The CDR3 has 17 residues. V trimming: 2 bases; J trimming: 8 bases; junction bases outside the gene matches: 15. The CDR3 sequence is CASSLITGTITFDEQFF. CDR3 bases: TGTGCCAGCAGCTTAATAACCGGGACTATAACCTTCGATGAGCAGTTCTTC.

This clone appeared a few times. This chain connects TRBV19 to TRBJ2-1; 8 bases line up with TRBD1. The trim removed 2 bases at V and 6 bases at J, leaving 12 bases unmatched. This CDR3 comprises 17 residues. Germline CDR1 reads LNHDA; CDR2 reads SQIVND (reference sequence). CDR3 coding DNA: TGTGCCAGTAGTATAACCAGGGGGCGTAGGATGATCAATGAGCAGTTCTTC. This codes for CASSITRGRRMINEQFF.

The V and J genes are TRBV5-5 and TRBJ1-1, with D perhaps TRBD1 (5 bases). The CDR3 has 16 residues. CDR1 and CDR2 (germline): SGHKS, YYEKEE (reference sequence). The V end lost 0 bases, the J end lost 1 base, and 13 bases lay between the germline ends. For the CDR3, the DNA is TGTGCCAGCAGCTTGGGGGGCCGAGTACCGAACACTGAAGCTTTCTTT. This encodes CASSLGGRVPNTEAFF.

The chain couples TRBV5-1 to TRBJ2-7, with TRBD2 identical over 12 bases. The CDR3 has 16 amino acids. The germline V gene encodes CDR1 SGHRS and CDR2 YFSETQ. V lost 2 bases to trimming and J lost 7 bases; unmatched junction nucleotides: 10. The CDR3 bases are TGCGCCAGCAGCTTCGCTAGCGGGAGGGCCCAGGGGGAGCAGTACTTC. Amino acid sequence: CASSFASGRAQGEQYF. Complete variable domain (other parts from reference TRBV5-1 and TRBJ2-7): KAGVTQTPRYLIKTRGQQVTLSCSPISGHRSVSWYQQTPGQGLQFLFEYFSETQRNKGNFPGRFSGRQFSNSRSEMNVSTLELGDSALYLCASSFASGRAQGEQYFGPGTRLTVT.

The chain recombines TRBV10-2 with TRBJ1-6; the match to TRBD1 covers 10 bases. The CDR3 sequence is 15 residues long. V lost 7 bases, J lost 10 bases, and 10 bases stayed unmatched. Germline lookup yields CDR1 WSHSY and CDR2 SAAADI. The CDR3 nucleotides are TGCGCCAGCAATCGAGACAGGGGGCTTAGGTCACCCCTCCACTTT. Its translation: CASNRDRGLRSPLHF.